This T cell receptor (beta chain) is from a study of blood T cells in healthy people across ages (dated by TCRdb to 2015 to 2017). Concerning the study at large: In model experiments, roughly one uniquely barcoded TCR beta cDNA molecule per two T cells was captured by template switching. Donors of different ages were randomly distributed across sequencing lanes to avoid experimental bias. For two donors (one aged 18 to 30 and one aged 80 or older), the study analyzed two additional independent replicas of 1 million unique cDNA reads from the same blood draw. Four age groups were formed from the donors: young (average around 15 years), middle-aged (around 39), aged (62) and long-lived (approximately 80). To track age-related changes in TCR beta repertoire diversity, the study relied on deep sequencing normalized with unique cDNA molecular identifiers. General study outcomes and caveats: Compared with the aged group, the long-lived group had more naive CD4+ T cells, fewer expanded clones and increased TCR diversity, suggesting age selection. Estimates of total diversity based on one million sequenced T cells were regarded as lower bounds and as underestimates. As age increased, observed TCR beta diversity per million T cells dropped in a roughly linear way, and a significant reduction was already evident by age roughly 40. There was a strong correlation between observed TCR beta diversity and the percentage of naive T cells measured by flow cytometry. Because the CMV infection status of the donors was unknown, age-related changes in expanded clonotypes may potentially have been confounded. Because profiling used bulk unsorted PBMCs, naive and antigen-experienced compartments could not be compared conclusively.

Systemically healthy Caucasian individuals from Russia, 39 in total and aged about 6 to 100 years, were included as donors. Each donor gave around 9.9 milliliters of peripheral blood, collected into EDTA-treated Vacutainer tubes. Ficoll-Paque density-gradient centrifugation was used to isolate PBMCs, with at least 7 million obtained per sample. Trizol reagent was used to extract total RNA from PBMCs, with at least 6 micrograms per sample. Naive CD45RAhigh/CD27high T cell percentages were measured by flow cytometry on a PBMC aliquot from every donor. The junction carries 29 bases between V and J, which are trimmed by 5 bases and 5 bases respectively. The CDR3 runs 18 amino acids, cysteine and phenylalanine included. Kept here is only the CDR3 DNA, which spans 54 bases and is read in frame from base 1. The germline V gene (reference sequence) supplies CDR1 DFQATT and CDR2 SNEGSKA. Of note for this clonotype: It lacks a known antigen. Nothing much larger sits one base from this clone, and base qualities are not available.

Library generation was performed with 5' RACE. The reads were generated on an Illumina HiSeq 2500. The second PCR ran for roughly 7 to 12 cycles and used a J-beta primer mix along with a sample-barcoded 5' primer. A template-switch 5' adaptor carrying 12 random nucleotides introduced a unique molecular identifier onto each TCR beta cDNA molecule. Each sample yielded at least 2.5 million CDR3-containing paired-end reads. The Mint cDNA synthesis kit, primed by a TRBC-specific oligonucleotide, was used to synthesize first-strand cDNA from all RNA. Following uracil-DNA glycosylase treatment, all cDNA underwent a first 18-cycle PCR with the universal primers M1SS and BC2_uni_R. Concerning the study's data processing: Each sample was normalized by randomly selecting 1 million high-quality reads, each carrying a distinct molecular identifier. Reads with shared molecular identifiers were discarded instead of being binned into consensus sequences. MiTCR, set to a Q25 quality threshold and the strictest error-elimination algorithm, was used for CDR3 identification, clonotype clustering and error correction. Lower-bound total TCR beta diversity was estimated with a nonparametric unseen species model using Euler transformation. The public reads were run again by TCRdb, first through fastp at Q25 and then through MiXCR, and only productive beta chains were kept. Entries that share a CDR3 protein sequence are merged under the most common genes and DNA. TCRdb's processing, not the study's, gives the V and J calls here. The sample records about 620,000 distinct CDR3 sequences, approximately 52% of which are singletons. Around an eighth of the sample is taken by the ten largest.

The sequence links TRBV20-1 to TRBJ2-3; the D call is possibly TRBD1 or TRBD2, each sharing 7 bases. The TCR sequence derives from an elderly woman in good health. Sequencing was carried out using blood. The CDR3 reads as follows: CSAADWAGGAASQDTQYF. Read as DNA, the sequence is TGCAGTGCTGCGGACTGGGCAGGGGGGGCCGCATCGCAAGATACGCAGTATTTT.